What follows are 29 T cell receptor beta chains derived from one specimen sequenced in a study of T cells after posttransplantation cyclophosphamide. The table came from immunoSEQ multiplex PCR; TCRdb's copy has only in-frame clones and leaves some out. The top ten clones hold about 0.71% of a sample with more than 20,000 clones, approximately 73% of them seen once. Sequencing input: memory CD4+ T cells sorted from PBMCs. Receptors were obtained from a woman aged 55-69 years in good health, CMV-negative, and a related stem cell transplant donor.

This clone appeared a few times. The chain employs TRBV11-2 and TRBJ2-7; 7 nucleotides line up with TRBD2. Losses at the gene ends were 7 bases for V and 5 bases for J; bases not matched to a gene: 23. Germline lookup yields CDR1 SGHAT and CDR2 FQNNGV. CDR3 length: 18 amino acids. The CDR3 nucleotides are TGTGCCAGCACCTCTCGCCTGTTGGGGGGGGTGTCAAGAAACGAGCAGTACTTC. Translated: CASTSRLLGGVSRNEQYF.

This chain connects TRBV28 to TRBJ2-7, with D possibly TRBD2 on 6 matching bases. CDR3 length equals 12 residues. Germline V gives CDR1 MDHEN, CDR2 SYDVKM. V gave up 3 bases and J gave up 7 bases, with 10 bases separating them. CDR3 DNA: TGTGCCAGCAGTTTGGGGGGACGAGAGCAGTACTTC. Protein sequence: CASSLGGREQYF. Based on the CDR3 plus reference TRBV28 and TRBJ2-7, the full variable domain is DVKVTQSSRYLVKRTGEKVFLECVQDMDHENMFWYRQDPGLGLRLIYFSYDVKMKEKGDIPEGYSVSREKKERFSLILESASTNQTSMYLCASSLGGREQYFGPGTRLTVT.

This clone occurred a few times. The rearrangement links TRBV28 to TRBJ2-3, with 8 bases identical to TRBD2. Trimming at V came to 2 bases and at J to 2 bases, leaving 3 bases not matched to a gene. In germline, CDR1 is MDHEN, CDR2 SYDVKM. The CDR3 spans 15 residues. This CDR3 is CASSLTSGYTDTQYF. The CDR3 bases are TGTGCCAGCAGTTTAACTAGCGGATACACAGATACGCAGTATTTT.

This clone was counted between two and nine times. This chain joins TRBV28 and TRBJ2-7; D may be TRBD1 (5 bases). V lost 6 bases to trimming and J lost 1 base, with 13 bases between them. This CDR3 comprises 14 residues. Germline assignment: CDR1 MDHEN and CDR2 SYDVKM. The CDR3 nucleotides are TGTGCCAGCAGACTGTTAGGGGCATCCTACGAGCAGTACTTC. Amino acid sequence: CASRLLGASYEQYF.

The genes are TRBV5-1 and TRBJ2-1; D is perhaps TRBD2 (6 bases). The germline V gene has CDR1 SGHRS and CDR2 YFSETQ. V gave up 5 bases and J gave up 2 bases, with 14 bases separating them. The CDR3 consists of 15 residues. The DNA of the CDR3 is TGCGCCAGCAGTCGAGGGCTAGCGACCTACAATGAGCAGTTCTTC. It yields the protein CASSRGLATYNEQFF. Full variable domain (outside the CDR3, taken from reference TRBV5-1 and TRBJ2-1): KAGVTQTPRYLIKTRGQQVTLSCSPISGHRSVSWYQQTPGQGLQFLFEYFSETQRNKGNFPGRFSGRQFSNSRSEMNVSTLELGDSALYLCASSRGLATYNEQFFGPGTRLTVL.

The chain is built from TRBV6-6 and TRBJ1-6; TRBD1 matches 8 bases. Germline CDR1 MNHNY, CDR2 SVGAGI (reference sequence). With V trimmed by 6 bases and J by 14 bases, 12 bases remained unmatched. The CDR3 runs 14 residues. The CDR3 here is CASRTTGARVALHF. DNA of the CDR3: TGTGCCAGCAGAACGACAGGGGCCAGGGTAGCCCTCCACTTT.

This clone has a handful of counts. The chain combines TRBV2 with TRBJ1-1, with 10 bases that match TRBD1. The CDR3 is 17 amino acids. Germline V gene lookup returns CDR1 SNHLY and CDR2 FYNNEI. Losses at the gene ends were 5 bases for V and 2 bases for J; bases not matched to a gene: 11. The DNA of the CDR3 is TGTGCCAGCAGTCTCACCGGGACAGGGGTTTTTAACACTGAAGCTTTCTTT. Its translation: CASSLTGTGVFNTEAFF. Drawing the rest from reference TRBV2 and TRBJ1-1, the complete variable domain is EPEVTQTPSHQVTQMGQEVILRCVPISNHLYFYWYRQILGQKVEFLVSFYNNEISEKSEIFDDQFSVERPDGSNFTLKIRSTKLEDSAMYFCASSLTGTGVFNTEAFFGQGTRLTVV.

This sequence joins TRBV6-1 and TRBJ1-5; possible D gene TRBD1, 5 bases. The CDR3 loop spans 15 amino acids. Per the germline V gene, CDR1 is MNHNS and CDR2 is SASEGT. V gave up 6 bases and J gave up 3 bases, with 15 bases separating them. The CDR3 DNA reads TGTGCCAGCAGGCAGGGTTTCGGCTCCAATCAGCCCCAGCATTTT. This encodes CASRQGFGSNQPQHF.

This chain uses TRBV6-1 with TRBJ2-5, with 7 positions matching TRBD1. This CDR3 contains 14 residues. Germline CDR1 and CDR2: MNHNS and SASEGT. The V gene end was trimmed by 6 bases and the J gene end by 2 bases; junction bases not matched to a gene: 6. The DNA of the CDR3 is TGTGCCAGCAGGAAAGGGGGCTTTCAAGAGACCCAGTACTTC. Translation gives CASRKGGFQETQYF.

This clone has more than one count but fewer than ten. The CDR3 bases are TGCGCCAGCAAGGGACAGGGAACTGAAGCTTTCTTT. Amino acids: CASKGQGTEAFF. This chain links TRBV10-1 with TRBJ1-1, with 9 bases fitting TRBD1. The junction had 2 bases not matched to a gene; V was cut back by 7 bases and J by 5 bases. CDR3 size: 12 residues. Germline V gene data show CDR1 as WNHNN and CDR2 as SYGVQD (reference sequence).

The V call is TRBV30, the J call TRBJ1-1, with no clear D. Germline V gene data show CDR1 as GTSNPN and CDR2 as SVGIG (reference sequence). The V end was cut by 1 base, the J end by 3 bases, with 9 bases between. The CDR3 has 13 residues. The CDR3 DNA sequence: TGTGCCTGGAGTGGCGGCCTCTACACTGAAGCTTTCTTT. Protein: CAWSGGLYTEAFF.

The chain uses TRBV9 and TRBJ2-2; 8 bases are a match to TRBD2. CDR1 is SGDLS and CDR2 is YYNGEE in the germline V gene. The junction had 9 bases not matched to a gene; V was cut back by 4 bases and J by 4 bases. The CDR3 covers 16 residues. Written as DNA, the CDR3 is TGTGCCAGCAGCCTGCGGAGCGGGGGTGGCACCGGGGAGCTGTTTTTT. It encodes CASSLRSGGGTGELFF.

The V call is TRBV2, the J call TRBJ2-4; 8 nucleotides agree with TRBD2. The germline V gene has CDR1 SNHLY and CDR2 FYNNEI. The CDR3 contains 15 residues. V shed 4 bases and J 4 bases; nucleotides not matched to a gene: 6. In nucleotides, the CDR3 is TGTGCCAGCAGTGGGCGGGGGGCGGCAAAAAACATTCAGTACTTC. Translated, it gives CASSGRGAAKNIQYF.

This clone was picked up one time. This rearrangement joins TRBV28 to TRBJ1-2, with 12 bases fitting TRBD1. Germline assignment: CDR1 MDHEN and CDR2 SYDVKM. The CDR3 covers 14 residues. Trimming took 8 bases from V and 3 from J; bases not matched to a gene: 4. The CDR3 region is CASLGQGAHYGYTF. The CDR3 DNA reads TGTGCCAGCCTGGGACAGGGGGCTCACTATGGCTACACCTTC.

The V call is TRBV6-5, the J call TRBJ2-7; D is possibly TRBD2 (6 bases). The CDR3 has 16 amino acids. Germline-derived CDR1 and CDR2 are MNHEY and SVGAGI. The germline V and J ends were trimmed by 4 bases and 2 bases, with 18 bases remaining between them. CDR3 sequence: CASSSRGAGRPYEQYF. The CDR3 bases are TGTGCCAGCAGTTCCCGGGGCGCGGGGCGCCCCTACGAGCAGTACTTC.

This clone has a handful of counts. This chain connects TRBV29-1 to TRBJ2-6; D is possibly TRBD1 (6 bases). V lost 4 bases and J 4 bases, leaving 14 bases between the germline ends. The germline V gene encodes CDR1 SQVTM and CDR2 ANQGSEA. The CDR3 length is 15 residues. Here the CDR3 DNA reads TGCAGCGTTGGAATCGGACAGTCCGGGGCCAACGTCCTGACTTTC. Residues: CSVGIGQSGANVLTF.

The V gene is TRBV18, the J gene TRBJ1-3; no clear D. CDR1 is KGHSH and CDR2 is LQKENI in the germline V gene. This CDR3 comprises 17 residues. V lost 0 bases to trimming and J lost 1 base, with 13 bases between them. The CDR3 nucleotides are TGTGCCAGCTCACCACCCCGGAGCCTGATATCTGGAAACACCATATATTTT. The encoded protein is CASSPPRSLISGNTIYF. The full variable domain, rest sourced from reference TRBV18 and TRBJ1-3, is NAGVMQNPRHLVRRRGQEARLRCSPMKGHSHVYWYRQLPEEGLKFMVYLQKENIIDESGMPKERFSAEFPKEGPSILRIQQVVRGDSAAYFCASSPPRSLISGNTIYFGEGSWLTVV.

The chain has TRBV4-3 and TRBJ2-1, with 11 positions matching TRBD2. Trimming removed 0 bases from V and 1 base from J; junction bases left unmatched: 11. The CDR3 runs 20 residues. CDR1 is LGHNA, CDR2 YSLEER, per germline. The chain's CDR3 is CASSQDLYLSGGGSYNEQFF. The CDR3 DNA follows: TGCGCCAGCAGCCAAGACCTATACCTTAGCGGGGGGGGATCCTACAATGAGCAGTTCTTC.

The V call is TRBV7-9, the J call TRBJ1-2; D is possibly TRBD1 (6 bases). The CDR3 length is 14 residues. Trimming pared 0 bases from V and 1 base from J, leaving 6 bases between. Germline assignment: CDR1 SEHNR and CDR2 FQNEAQ (reference sequence). Written as DNA, the CDR3 is TGTGCCAGCAGCTTAGCAGGGGGTAACTATGGCTACACCTTC. It is translated as CASSLAGGNYGYTF.

The CDR3 here is CASSITGSHGYTF. The CDR3 DNA reads TGTGCCAGCAGCATAACAGGGTCTCACGGCTACACCTTC. The chain combines TRBV7-8 with TRBJ1-2, with D perhaps matching TRBD1 (6 bases). CDR3 length: 13 amino acids. Trimming shortened V by 5 bases and J by 8 bases, and 15 bases separated the two germline ends. Germline V gives CDR1 SGHVS, CDR2 FQNEAQ. The entire variable domain, with the rest obtained from reference TRBV7-8 and TRBJ1-2, is as follows: GAGVSQSPRYKVAKRGQDVALRCDPISGHVSLFWYQQALGQGPEFLTYFQNEAQLDKSGLPSDRFFAERPEGSVSTLKIQRTQQEDSAVYLCASSITGSHGYTFGSGTRLTVV.

The V and J genes are TRBV7-3 and TRBJ2-2; no clear D. The ends were cut back, 5 bases at V and 7 bases at J, with 5 bases in the middle. From germline, CDR1 is SGHTA and CDR2 FQGTGA. CDR3 size: 11 residues. The CDR3 coding sequence is TGTGCCAGCAGCAACGGCGGGGAGCTGTTTTTT. It translates to CASSNGGELFF.

The gene calls are TRBV7-9 and TRBJ1-1; TRBD1 agrees at 9 bases. The J segment lost 5 bases and the V segment lost 3 bases, leaving 4 bases of the junction unmatched. Germline-derived CDR1 and CDR2 are SEHNR and FQNEAQ (reference sequence). This CDR3 spans 14 amino acids. For the CDR3, the DNA is TGTGCCAGCAGCTTCGGACAGGGGCGGACTGAAGCTTTCTTT. Translating gives CASSFGQGRTEAFF.

V and J are TRBV6-4 and TRBJ2-1; possible D gene TRBD2, 7 bases. CDR3 length equals 16 residues. Trimming removed 6 bases from V and 5 bases from J, with 20 bases in between. Germline loops: CDR1 MRHNA, CDR2 SNTAGT. CDR3 nucleotides: TGTGCCAGCAGAGAACGGGTCGAGGGGGGGGACAATGAGCAGTTCTTC. Its translation is CASRERVEGGDNEQFF.

The genes are TRBV18 and TRBJ2-1; D is unresolved. CDR1 and CDR2 from the germline V gene are KGHSH and LQKENI. Trimming removed 3 bases from V and 5 bases from J, with 11 bases in between. This CDR3 is 14 amino acids long. The DNA of the CDR3 is TGTGCCAGCTCACCCGCTAGAGCGAACAATGAGCAGTTCTTC. Translation gives CASSPARANNEQFF. Together with reference TRBV18 and TRBJ2-1, the CDR3 gives the full variable domain: NAGVMQNPRHLVRRRGQEARLRCSPMKGHSHVYWYRQLPEEGLKFMVYLQKENIIDESGMPKERFSAEFPKEGPSILRIQQVVRGDSAAYFCASSPARANNEQFFGPGTRLTVL.

This clone was seen only once. The chain couples TRBV6-6 to TRBJ1-3; possibly TRBD1 for D (5 bases). CDR3 length equals 15 residues. From germline, CDR1 is MNHNY and CDR2 SVGAGI (reference sequence). Trimming removed 0 bases at V and 4 bases at J, with 10 bases between. The CDR3 here is CASSYSPRQGNTIYF. CDR3 DNA sequence: TGTGCCAGCAGTTACTCCCCGAGACAGGGAAACACCATATATTTT.

The chain recombines TRBV28 with TRBJ2-3; unclear D gene. The CDR3 has 15 amino acids. Trimming cost V 1 base and J 6 bases, with 14 bases left between them. Germline V lookup: CDR1 MDHEN, CDR2 SYDVKM. The CDR3 coding sequence is TGTGCCAGCAGTTTATCCCAGCGACGATTGGATACGCAGTATTTT. Translated, it gives CASSLSQRRLDTQYF.

V and J are TRBV4-1 and TRBJ1-3; 10 bases are a match to TRBD1. The CDR3 runs to 17 residues. The germline V gene encodes CDR1 MGHRA and CDR2 YSYEKL. V shed 7 bases, J shed 3 bases, and the junction held 12 bases outside the gene matches. CDR3 in DNA: TGCGCCAGCACCCGACGGACCGGGGACAGGGGTGGAAACACCATATATTTT. Encoded protein: CASTRRTGDRGGNTIYF.

About this clone itself: Other DNA sequences in this specimen translate into the identical CDR3. The rearrangement uses TRBV11-3 and TRBJ2-7; 12 bases map to TRBD2. The J segment lost 10 bases and the V segment lost 5 bases, leaving 9 bases of the junction unmatched. CDR3 size: 14 residues. Germline CDR1 is SGHNT and CDR2 is YENEEA. The CDR3 spells CASSRTSGASKQYF. The CDR3, as DNA: TGTGCCAGCAGCCGGACTAGCGGGGCTTCGAAACAGTACTTC.

The rearrangement joins TRBV19 to TRBJ2-7; maybe TRBD1 (5 bases). This CDR3 spans 12 amino acids. V gave up 3 bases and J gave up 7 bases, with 10 bases separating them. Germline V gives CDR1 LNHDA, CDR2 SQIVND (reference sequence). The CDR3 region is CASSIQGREQYF. CDR3 in DNA: TGTGCCAGTAGTATTCAGGGTAGGGAGCAGTACTTC.